These T cell receptor beta chains were read from a single sample in a study of control samples from healthy donors and cancer patients. Repertoires were generated with immunoSEQ multiplex PCR, while TCRdb's copy carries only in-frame clones and drops some. The sample lists roughly 130,000 clones, around 90% seen once, with more than 2% in the top ten. Source material: blood. Receptors were obtained from a man aged 18 to 29 in good health. CDR3s include the opening cysteine and the closing phenylalanine or tryptophan. The D gene is left open where the match is weak. A clone size is listed for some rows: how often the clone was seen (once, few, many), or a class if it is expanded.

V gene: TRBV30; clone size: once; J gene: TRBJ2-1; D gene: TRBD1; CDR3 DNA: TGTGCCCTCTATGGGACAGTGGGGAACAATGAGCAGTTCTTC; CDR3 protein: CALYGTVGNNEQFF
V gene: TRBV5-1; clone size: once; J gene: TRBJ1-2; D gene: TRBD1; CDR3 DNA: TGCGCCAGCAGCTTGGGTACGACAGGGATCTATGGCTACACCTTC; CDR3 protein: CASSLGTTGIYGYTF
V gene: TRBV10-3; clone size: -; J gene: TRBJ1-1; D gene: -; CDR3 DNA: TGTGCCGGAGGTGGGGCGAACACTGAAGCTTTCTTT; CDR3 protein: CAGGGANTEAFF
V gene: TRBV7-3; clone size: -; J gene: TRBJ2-1; D gene: -; CDR3 DNA: TGTGCCAGCAGCTTAGGGGCTAGCTCCTACAATGAGCAGTTCTTC; CDR3 protein: CASSLGASSYNEQFF
V gene: TRBV5-1; clone size: -; J gene: TRBJ1-3; D gene: -; CDR3 DNA: TGCGCCAGCTCTGACGGGTGGGCGAACTCTGGAAACACCATATATTTT; CDR3 protein: CASSDGWANSGNTIYF
V gene: TRBV6-6; clone size: -; J gene: TRBJ1-6; D gene: TRBD1; CDR3 DNA: TGTGCCAGCAAACAGGGGAGAAATAATTCACCCCTCCACTTT; CDR3 protein: CASKQGRNNSPLHF
V gene: TRBV5-5; clone size: -; J gene: TRBJ2-3; D gene: TRBD1; CDR3 DNA: TGTGCCAGCAGCTTGACACAGGGGCTAGTAGATACGCAGTATTTT; CDR3 protein: CASSLTQGLVDTQYF
V gene: TRBV27; clone size: -; J gene: TRBJ2-3; D gene: -; CDR3 DNA: TGTGCCAGCAGTTTTTCCAGAGCAGATACGCAGTATTTT; CDR3 protein: CASSFSRADTQYF
V gene: TRBV9; clone size: -; J gene: TRBJ1-2; D gene: TRBD1; CDR3 DNA: TGTGCCAGCAGCGACGGGGGACAGGGAGGGGTCTTGGGCTACACCTTC; CDR3 protein: CASSDGGQGGVLGYTF
V gene: TRBV6-4; clone size: -; J gene: TRBJ2-4; D gene: TRBD1; CDR3 DNA: TGTGCCAGCAGTGACGGACAGGGTGGAGACATTCAGTACTTC; CDR3 protein: CASSDGQGGDIQYF
V gene: TRBV5-1; clone size: -; J gene: TRBJ1-1; D gene: -; CDR3 DNA: TGCGCCAGCAGCCCGGACCTATTGGGGATTCCTGAAGCTTTCTTT; CDR3 protein: CASSPDLLGIPEAFF
V gene: TRBV6-6; clone size: -; J gene: TRBJ2-1; D gene: -; CDR3 DNA: TGTGCCAGCAGTTACGATGGCGTGAGCTCCTACAATGAGCAGTTCTTC; CDR3 protein: CASSYDGVSSYNEQFF
V gene: TRBV11-3; clone size: -; J gene: TRBJ1-4; D gene: TRBD1; CDR3 DNA: TGTGCCAGCAGCGCCTGGGACAGACCAAATGAAAAACTGTTTTTT; CDR3 protein: CASSAWDRPNEKLFF
V gene: TRBV12-3/TRBV12-4; clone size: -; J gene: TRBJ1-1; D gene: -; CDR3 DNA: TGTGCCAGCAGTTTTCGTTATGAAGCTTTCTTT; CDR3 protein: CASSFRYEAFF
V gene: TRBV30; clone size: -; J gene: TRBJ2-5; D gene: -; CDR3 DNA: TGTGCCTATGCGGAGCAAGAGACCCAGTACTTC; CDR3 protein: CAYAEQETQYF
V gene: TRBV19; clone size: once; J gene: TRBJ1-5; D gene: -; CDR3 DNA: TGTGCCAGTAGTATAAGTTCGGCTATCAATCAGCCCCAGCATTTT; CDR3 protein: CASSISSAINQPQHF
V gene: TRBV5-6; clone size: -; J gene: TRBJ2-5; D gene: TRBD1; CDR3 DNA: TGTGCCAGCAGCTTGATGGGACAGGGCCTAGAGACCCAGTACTTC; CDR3 protein: CASSLMGQGLETQYF
V gene: TRBV11-2; clone size: -; J gene: TRBJ1-4; D gene: -; CDR3 DNA: TGTGCCAGCAGCTTGCGACTGTATGACGAAAAACTGTTTTTT; CDR3 protein: CASSLRLYDEKLFF
V gene: TRBV6-5; clone size: -; J gene: TRBJ1-2; D gene: -; CDR3 DNA: TGTGCCAGCAGTCCCTTAGGCGGAGGGGACTATGGCTACACCTTC; CDR3 protein: CASSPLGGGDYGYTF
V gene: TRBV30; clone size: -; J gene: TRBJ2-7; D gene: -; CDR3 DNA: TGTGCCTGGAGTACCCCAACGGGTGAGCAGTACTTC; CDR3 protein: CAWSTPTGEQYF
V gene: TRBV28; clone size: -; J gene: TRBJ2-2; D gene: -; CDR3 DNA: TGTGCCAGCAGTTCCGGGACACGGGAAAACACCGGGGAGCTGTTTTTT; CDR3 protein: CASSSGTRENTGELFF
V gene: TRBV9; clone size: -; J gene: TRBJ2-2; D gene: TRBD1; CDR3 DNA: TGTGCCAGCAGCGGACAACTCGCCCCGGGACAGGGCAACACCGGGGAGCTGTTTTTT; CDR3 protein: CASSGQLAPGQGNTGELFF
V gene: TRBV9; clone size: -; J gene: TRBJ2-2; D gene: -; CDR3 DNA: TGTGCCAGCAGCGGCGACACCTCGAACACCGGGGAGCTGTTTTTT; CDR3 protein: CASSGDTSNTGELFF
V gene: TRBV9; clone size: few; J gene: TRBJ2-2; D gene: TRBD1; CDR3 DNA: TGTGCCAGCAGGGGACAGACGAACACCGGGGAGCTGTTTTTT; CDR3 protein: CASRGQTNTGELFF
V gene: TRBV6-2/TRBV6-3; clone size: -; J gene: TRBJ1-2; D gene: -; CDR3 DNA: TGTGCCAGCAGTCCCCCCAACCAGAAAATGTGGGACGGCTACACCTTC; CDR3 protein: CASSPPNQKMWDGYTF
V gene: TRBV5-1; clone size: few; J gene: TRBJ2-5; D gene: TRBD1; CDR3 DNA: TGCGCCAGCAGCTTGGGGGTGACAGGGTTCCAAGAGACCCAGTACTTC; CDR3 protein: CASSLGVTGFQETQYF
V gene: TRBV9; clone size: many; J gene: TRBJ2-3; D gene: TRBD2; CDR3 DNA: TGTGCCAGCAGCGTTAGCGGGACTAGCACAGATACGCAGTATTTT; CDR3 protein: CASSVSGTSTDTQYF
V gene: TRBV7-2; clone size: -; J gene: TRBJ2-5; D gene: TRBD2; CDR3 DNA: TGTGCCAGCAGCCCCTCTAGCGGGTTGATGGAGACCCAGTACTTC; CDR3 protein: CASSPSSGLMETQYF
V gene: TRBV2; clone size: -; J gene: TRBJ2-1; D gene: TRBD2; CDR3 DNA: TGTGCCAGCAGTGGGACTAGCGGGAGGAACAATGAGCAGTTCTTC; CDR3 protein: CASSGTSGRNNEQFF
V gene: TRBV25-1; clone size: -; J gene: TRBJ1-2; D gene: TRBD1; CDR3 DNA: TGTGCCAGCAGTGAAAGAACAGGGGGGAATTCTAACTATGGCTACACCTTC; CDR3 protein: CASSERTGGNSNYGYTF
V gene: TRBV5-1; clone size: -; J gene: TRBJ2-3; D gene: TRBD1; CDR3 DNA: TGCGCCAGCTTTGGACAGGGGGCCACAGATACGCAGTATTTT; CDR3 protein: CASFGQGATDTQYF
V gene: TRBV27; clone size: -; J gene: TRBJ2-3; D gene: TRBD2; CDR3 DNA: TGTGCCAGCAGTCTTAGCGGGAGGGGCGGGGATACGCAGTATTTT; CDR3 protein: CASSLSGRGGDTQYF
V gene: TRBV18; clone size: -; J gene: TRBJ1-3; D gene: -; CDR3 DNA: TGTGCCAGCTCACCACGGGAGCCCTACTCTGGAAACACCATATATTTT; CDR3 protein: CASSPREPYSGNTIYF
V gene: TRBV5-5; clone size: -; J gene: TRBJ1-1; D gene: -; CDR3 DNA: TGTGCCAGCAGCTGGCAAGGGGCCATGAACACTGAAGCTTTCTTT; CDR3 protein: CASSWQGAMNTEAFF
V gene: TRBV11-2; clone size: -; J gene: TRBJ1-1; D gene: TRBD1; CDR3 DNA: TGTGCCAGCAGGACGACAGGGGGGACTGAAGCTTTCTTT; CDR3 protein: CASRTTGGTEAFF
V gene: TRBV29-1; clone size: once; J gene: TRBJ1-5; D gene: -; CDR3 DNA: TGCAGCGTTTCGAAGGAGAATCAGCCCCAGCATTTT; CDR3 protein: CSVSKENQPQHF
V gene: TRBV12-5; clone size: -; J gene: TRBJ2-1; D gene: -; CDR3 DNA: TGTGCTAGTGGTTTGAGGGTGGCCAATGAGCAGTTCTTC; CDR3 protein: CASGLRVANEQFF
V gene: TRBV28; clone size: -; J gene: TRBJ1-1; D gene: -; CDR3 DNA: TGTGCCAGCAGCCCTTCCCACTCCAACACTGAAGCTTTCTTT; CDR3 protein: CASSPSHSNTEAFF
V gene: TRBV2; clone size: -; J gene: TRBJ2-1; D gene: -; CDR3 DNA: TGTGCCAGCAGTGATCCCGGCAGCTACAATGAGCAGTTCTTC; CDR3 protein: CASSDPGSYNEQFF
V gene: TRBV6-4; clone size: -; J gene: TRBJ1-5; D gene: -; CDR3 DNA: TGTGCCAGCAGTGCCGTCCCCAATTTTTGGCCCCAGCATTTT; CDR3 protein: CASSAVPNFWPQHF
V gene: TRBV19; clone size: -; J gene: TRBJ1-6; D gene: TRBD1; CDR3 DNA: TGTGCCAGTAGTATAGAGTACAGGGGATCACCCCTCCACTTT; CDR3 protein: CASSIEYRGSPLHF
V gene: TRBV2; clone size: -; J gene: TRBJ2-5; D gene: -; CDR3 DNA: TGTGCCACCCCGAAGACCGGGGGATCCCAAGAGACCCAGTACTTC; CDR3 protein: CATPKTGGSQETQYF